The clone carrying this TCR beta chain occurred many times. The antigen is not known. TCRdb passed the 5' RACE reads through MiXCR, listing each CDR3 protein once. Counted here are over 95,000 distinct CDR3 sequences, over 6.5% occurring once; the ten biggest clones make up around 10%. This record comes from a study of CD8 T cells in ankylosing spondylitis. Study-wide results and caveats: Prior literature has documented some motif variants in synovial fluid and blood from reactive arthritis. Ankylosing spondylitis blood appeared to be characterized by a TCR beta motif of roughly eight highly homologous variants.

The CDR3 has 14 amino acids. The germline V gene has CDR1 SQVTM and CDR2 ANQGSEA. Trimming left V 4 bases short and J 0 bases short, with 9 bases between. The V and J genes are TRBV29-1 and TRBJ1-4; weak D call: TRBD1 (6 bases). The sequence came from a male donor with ankylosing spondylitis or in good health (not recorded which). Sequencing was done on a sample of blood, either unsorted or a sorted T cell fraction (not recorded which). The DNA of the CDR3 is TGCAGCGTTGCACAGGGTTCAACTAATGAAAAACTGTTTTTT. Translation gives CSVAQGSTNEKLFF.